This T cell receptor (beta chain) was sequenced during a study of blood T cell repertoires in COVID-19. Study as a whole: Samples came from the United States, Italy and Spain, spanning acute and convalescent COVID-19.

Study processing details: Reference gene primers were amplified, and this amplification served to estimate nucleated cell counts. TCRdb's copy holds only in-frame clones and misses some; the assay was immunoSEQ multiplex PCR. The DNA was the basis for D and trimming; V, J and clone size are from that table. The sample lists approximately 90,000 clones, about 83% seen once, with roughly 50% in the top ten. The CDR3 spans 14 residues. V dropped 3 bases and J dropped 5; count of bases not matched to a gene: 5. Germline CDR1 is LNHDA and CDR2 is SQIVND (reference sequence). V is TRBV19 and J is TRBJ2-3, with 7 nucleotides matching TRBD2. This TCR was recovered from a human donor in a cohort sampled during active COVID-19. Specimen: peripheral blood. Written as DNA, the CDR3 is TGTGCCAGTAGTATCGGGGGGAGTGTAGATACGCAGTATTTT. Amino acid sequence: CASSIGGSVDTQYF. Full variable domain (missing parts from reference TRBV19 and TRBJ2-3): DGGITQSPKYLFRKEGQNVTLSCEQNLNHDAMYWYRQDPGQGLRLIYYSQIVNDFQKGDIAEGYSVSREKKESFPLTVTSAQKNPTAFYLCASSIGGSVDTQYFGPGTRLTVL.